The 24 T cell receptor beta chains listed next were all sequenced from one sample in a study of blood T cell repertoires in COVID-19. Method: immunoSEQ multiplex PCR; TCRdb's copy keeps in-frame clones and lacks some. Of more than 200,000 clones listed, approximately 88% are singletons. Sequencing input: PBMCs or T cells enriched from blood (not recorded which). These receptors originate from a woman aged 25 to 39 who had been exposed to COVID-19.

The J gene is TRBJ2-6, the V gene TRBV12-5, with 7 bases matching TRBD1. Germline trimming cut 1 base from V and 5 bases from J; bases unmatched to any gene: 8. The CDR3 contains 17 residues. Germline V gives CDR1 LGHNT, CDR2 FRNRAP. CDR3 coding DNA: TGTGCTAGTGGTTTGGGTGAGGGGGCACGGTGGGCCAACGTCCTGACTTTC. This translates into CASGLGEGARWANVLTF.

This chain joins TRBV6-5 and TRBJ2-7, with D possibly TRBD1 on 6 matching bases. The CDR3 is 13 residues long. The V gene's germline CDR1 is MNHEY and CDR2 SVGAGI. V gave up 5 bases and J gave up 3 bases, with 11 bases separating them. CDR3 in DNA: TGTGCCAGCAGTCGGACAGCCTACTACGAGCAGTACTTC. The encoded protein is CASSRTAYYEQYF.

The chain recombines TRBV5-4 with TRBJ2-1; 13 bases agree with TRBD2. CDR3 length: 18 residues. Germline V gene lookup returns CDR1 SGHNT and CDR2 YYREEE (reference sequence). J gave up 0 bases and V 3 bases, and 6 bases lay outside the gene matches. The CDR3 DNA sequence: TGTGCCAGCAGCTCTCCCGGGACTAGCGGGACCTCCTACAATGAGCAGTTCTTC. Translated: CASSSPGTSGTSYNEQFF.

V gene TRBV11-2 combines with J gene TRBJ1-2; TRBD1 is a possible D gene (6 bases). The CDR3 covers 15 residues. Germline V CDR1 and CDR2: SGHAT, FQNNGV. Trimming shortened V by 4 bases and J by 4 bases, and 16 bases separated the two germline ends. The CDR3, as DNA: TGTGCCAGCAGCTCAAATAAGGGACAAGTCTATGGCTACACCTTC. Translated, it gives CASSSNKGQVYGYTF.

This clone was seen just once. The genes are TRBV3-1 (or the pseudogene TRBV3-2) and TRBJ2-1; 8 bases map to TRBD2. Germline trimming cut 1 base from V and 8 bases from J; bases unmatched to any gene: 7. The germline gives CDR1 LGHDT, CDR2 YNNKEL (reference sequence). This CDR3 is 15 amino acids long. The CDR3 DNA is TGTGCCAGCAGCCAAGGAAGGCTAGCGGGCGATGAGCAGTTCTTC. Translated, it gives CASSQGRLAGDEQFF.

This clone has just a few counts. The chain recombines TRBV6-5 with TRBJ1-1; tentatively, D is TRBD1 (5 bases). Germline V gene lookup returns CDR1 MNHEY and CDR2 SVGAGI. The CDR3 loop spans 14 amino acids. Trimming removed 6 bases at V and 1 base at J, with 12 bases between. DNA for the CDR3: TGTGCCAGCAGGACCAGGGTTGCGAACACTGAAGCTTTCTTT. Translation: CASRTRVANTEAFF.

This clone was observed a handful of times. J is TRBJ2-1 and V is TRBV12-5; 9 bases align to TRBD1. From germline, CDR1 is LGHNT and CDR2 FRNRAP. The CDR3 has 14 amino acids. Trimming removed 7 bases from V and 3 bases from J; junction bases left unmatched: 4. CDR3 amino acids: CASVPGQGYNEQFF. The DNA of the CDR3 is TGTGCTAGTGTCCCGGGACAGGGCTACAATGAGCAGTTCTTC.

This chain connects TRBV11-3 to TRBJ2-3, with 14 nucleotides matching TRBD2. Germline V gives CDR1 SGHNT, CDR2 YENEEA. V shed 5 bases, J shed 4 bases, and the junction held 5 bases outside the gene matches. This CDR3 contains 16 residues. DNA of the CDR3: TGTGCCAGCAGCCCTGGGACTAGCGGGAGATCAGATACGCAGTATTTT. As protein: CASSPGTSGRSDTQYF.

This clone was counted a single time. DNA of the CDR3: TGTGCCAGCAGAGGTCCCTTAAGGGGTTATGGCTACACCTTC. Its translation is CASRGPLRGYGYTF. The rearrangement joins TRBV6-5 to TRBJ1-2, with TRBD1 as a possible D gene (5 bases). CDR3 size: 14 residues. CDR1 is MNHEY and CDR2 is SVGAGI in the germline V gene. Trimming pared 6 bases from V and 5 bases from J, leaving 16 bases between.

The chain employs TRBV24-1 and TRBJ1-5; D is unresolved. Deletions cut 3 bases from V and 0 bases from J, with 5 bases between. CDR3 size: 14 residues. The V gene's germline CDR1 is KGHDR and CDR2 SFDVKD. Written as DNA, the CDR3 is TGTGCCACCAGTGATATTCATAGCAATCAGCCCCAGCATTTT. Amino acid sequence: CATSDIHSNQPQHF.

This clone was recorded a few times. The V gene is TRBV30, the J gene TRBJ2-1; 8 nucleotides match TRBD2. Per germline, CDR1 GTSNPN and CDR2 SVGIG (reference sequence). The ends lost 2 bases at V and 2 bases at J; junction bases unmatched: 11. CDR3 length: 17 residues. The CDR3 DNA follows: TGTGCCTGGAGTCCAATCGGACTAGCTGGGGCCTACAATGAGCAGTTCTTC. Its translation: CAWSPIGLAGAYNEQFF.

This sequence joins TRBV24-1 and TRBJ2-1; TRBD2 matches at 9 bases. CDR1 and CDR2 (germline): KGHDR, SFDVKD. V dropped 6 bases and J dropped 0; count of bases not matched to a gene: 2. This CDR3 has 15 residues. As DNA, the CDR3 is TGTGCCACCAGTTCGACTAGCGGCTCCTACAATGAGCAGTTCTTC. Its translation is CATSSTSGSYNEQFF.

The genes are TRBV15 and TRBJ2-1; D call uncertain. Germline CDR1 reads LNHNV; CDR2 reads YYDKDF (reference sequence). V was shortened by 1 base and J by 4 bases, with 11 bases between the two germline ends. This CDR3 spans 15 amino acids. This chain's CDR3 is CATSRATGTYNEQFF. Here the CDR3 DNA reads TGTGCCACCAGCAGAGCCACTGGTACTTACAATGAGCAGTTCTTC.

This clone was observed once. The chain links TRBV7-8 to TRBJ1-5, with 7 positions matching TRBD1. The CDR3 is 17 amino acids. The V gene's germline CDR1 is SGHVS and CDR2 FQNEAQ. J was trimmed by 6 bases and V by 2 bases; bases with no gene match: 13. CDR3 sequence (DNA): TGTGCCAGCAGCTTATCCCCTCGCAGGGGGTCAAGTCAGCCCCAGCATTTT. Its protein is CASSLSPRRGSSQPQHF.

In DNA form, the CDR3 reads TGCGCCAGCAGCCCGAGGCCCACCGGGACAGTGTCCTACGAGCAGTACTTC. It codes for CASSPRPTGTVSYEQYF. This chain connects TRBV4-1 to TRBJ2-7, with 7 bases identical to TRBD1. This CDR3 contains 17 residues. The germline CDR1 and CDR2 sequences are MGHRA and YSYEKL. V lost 4 bases to trimming and J lost 1 base; unmatched junction nucleotides: 13.

The CDR3 protein is CASSTGVNTEAFF. The CDR3 nucleotides are TGTGCCAGCTCCACAGGGGTGAACACTGAAGCTTTCTTT. V is TRBV18 and J is TRBJ1-1; 7 positions agree with TRBD1. Germline loops: CDR1 KGHSH, CDR2 LQKENI. The V and J ends lost 6 bases and 0 bases, in that order; junction bases with no gene match: 1. The CDR3 is made up of 13 amino acids.

As for this clone: The sample contains more than one DNA sequence encoding this CDR3. V is TRBV27 and J is TRBJ1-5; D not certain. From germline, CDR1 is MNHEY and CDR2 SMNVEV (reference sequence). V was pared by 4 bases and J by 1 base, with 8 bases between. CDR3 length: 14 amino acids. This chain's CDR3 is CASSSGRSNQPQHF. CDR3 bases: TGTGCCAGCAGTTCCGGGAGAAGCAATCAGCCCCAGCATTTT.

V and J are TRBV9 and TRBJ2-1, with D possibly matching TRBD1 (6 bases). Between the trimmed V and J ends, which lost 4 bases and 2 bases, there was a span of 10 bases. Germline CDR1 SGDLS, CDR2 YYNGEE. The CDR3 extends over 14 amino acids. The CDR3: CASSRRDTYNEQFF. In nucleotides, the CDR3 is TGTGCCAGCAGCCGCAGGGACACCTACAATGAGCAGTTCTTC. Full variable domain (missing parts from reference TRBV9 and TRBJ2-1): DSGVTQTPKHLITATGQRVTLRCSPRSGDLSVYWYQQSLDQGLQFLIQYYNGEERAKGNILERFSAQQFPDLHSELNLSSLELGDSALYFCASSRRDTYNEQFFGPGTRLTVL.

This clone has just a few counts. This chain's CDR3 is CASSGQGVGYTF. In DNA, the CDR3 is TGTGCCAGCAGTGGACAGGGAGTCGGCTACACCTTC. This chain uses TRBV25-1 with TRBJ1-2, with 7 bases that match TRBD1. The CDR3 covers 12 residues. Germline lookup yields CDR1 MGHDK and CDR2 SYGVNS. The junction had 4 bases not matched to a gene; V was cut back by 4 bases and J by 8 bases.

The chain joins TRBV7-2 to TRBJ2-7; D is ambiguous. The CDR3 sequence is 14 residues long. Deletions cut 1 base from V and 1 base from J, with 8 bases between. Germline V gene sequence: CDR1 SGHTA, CDR2 FQGNSA. The CDR3 protein is CASSLVRPSYEQYF. CDR3 DNA sequence: TGTGCCAGCAGCTTAGTGAGGCCATCCTACGAGCAGTACTTC.

The genes are TRBV11-2 and TRBJ2-1; D ambiguous. Germline loops: CDR1 SGHAT, CDR2 FQNNGV. This CDR3 comprises 13 residues. V was cut by 3 bases and J by 5 bases, with 8 bases left in between. The CDR3 reads CASSFRLDNEQFF. As DNA, the CDR3 is TGTGCCAGCAGCTTCCGACTCGACAATGAGCAGTTCTTC.

This clone appeared once. This rearrangement joins TRBV24-1 to TRBJ2-1, with 8 bases lining up with TRBD2. The CDR3 is 15 amino acids. Germline trimming cut 5 bases from V and 7 bases from J; bases unmatched to any gene: 9. Germline CDR1 is KGHDR and CDR2 is SFDVKD. CDR3 residues: CATSVGLGGANEQFF. The DNA for the CDR3 is TGTGCCACCAGTGTGGGACTAGGTGGGGCTAATGAGCAGTTCTTC.

This chain uses TRBV28 with TRBJ1-5; maybe TRBD1 (6 bases). Between the trimmed V and J ends, which lost 4 bases and 2 bases, there was a span of 15 bases. This CDR3 region has 16 residues. Germline V gives CDR1 MDHEN, CDR2 SYDVKM. The CDR3 DNA reads as TGTGCCAGCAGTTCTCAAACAGGGAATGGCAATCAGCCCCAGCATTTT. Translation gives CASSSQTGNGNQPQHF.

V is TRBV27 and J is TRBJ2-7, with 8 bases fitting TRBD2. The CDR3 totals 12 residues. V was clipped by 4 bases and J by 8 bases; unmatched bases: 4. Germline V gene lookup returns CDR1 MNHEY and CDR2 SMNVEV (reference sequence). The CDR3 region has the DNA TGTGCCAGCAGTTACAGCGGGAGACAGCAGTACTTC. It specifies CASSYSGRQQYF.